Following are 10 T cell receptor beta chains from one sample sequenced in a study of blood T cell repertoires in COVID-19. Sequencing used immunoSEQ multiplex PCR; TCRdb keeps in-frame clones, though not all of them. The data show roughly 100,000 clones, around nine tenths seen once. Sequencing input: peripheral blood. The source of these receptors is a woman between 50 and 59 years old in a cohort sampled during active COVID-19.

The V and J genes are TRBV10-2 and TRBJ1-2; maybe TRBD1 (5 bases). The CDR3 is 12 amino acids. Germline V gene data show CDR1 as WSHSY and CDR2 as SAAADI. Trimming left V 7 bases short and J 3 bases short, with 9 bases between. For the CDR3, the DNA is TGCGCCAGCACTACGACAGACTATGGCTACACCTTC. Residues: CASTTTDYGYTF.

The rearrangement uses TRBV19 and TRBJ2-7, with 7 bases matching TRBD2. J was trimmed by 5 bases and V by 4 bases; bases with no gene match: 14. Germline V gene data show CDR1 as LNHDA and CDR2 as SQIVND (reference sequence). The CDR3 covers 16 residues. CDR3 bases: TGTGCCAGTAGTAGTCGCCTCGGCGGTGGGACTAACGAGCAGTACTTC. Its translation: CASSSRLGGGTNEQYF.

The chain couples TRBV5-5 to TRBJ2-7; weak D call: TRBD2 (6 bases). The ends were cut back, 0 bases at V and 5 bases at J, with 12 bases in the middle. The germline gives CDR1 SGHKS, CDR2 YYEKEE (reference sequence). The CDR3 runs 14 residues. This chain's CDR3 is CASSLEEGRHEQYF. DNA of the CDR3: TGTGCCAGCAGCTTGGAGGAGGGGAGGCACGAGCAGTACTTC.

CDR3 nucleotide sequence: TGTGCCACCAGCAGAGTGGGACAGGGTTCTGGCTACACCTTC. Translation gives CATSRVGQGSGYTF. V gene TRBV15 combines with J gene TRBJ1-2; 9 nucleotides line up with TRBD1. Germline values: CDR1 LNHNV, CDR2 YYDKDF (reference sequence). The length of the CDR3 is 14 residues. V was clipped by 1 base and J by 7 bases; unmatched bases: 4.

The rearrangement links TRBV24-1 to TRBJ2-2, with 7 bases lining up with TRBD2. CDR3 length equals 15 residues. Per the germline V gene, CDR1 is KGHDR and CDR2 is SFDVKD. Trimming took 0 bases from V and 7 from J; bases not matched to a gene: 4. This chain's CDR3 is CATSDLREASGELFF. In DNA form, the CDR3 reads TGTGCCACCAGTGATTTGCGGGAGGCAAGCGGGGAGCTGTTTTTT.

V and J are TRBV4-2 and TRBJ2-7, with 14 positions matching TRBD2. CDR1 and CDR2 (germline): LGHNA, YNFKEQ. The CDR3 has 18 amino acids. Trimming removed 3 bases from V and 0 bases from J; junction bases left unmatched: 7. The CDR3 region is CASSQGTSGGQSSYEQYF. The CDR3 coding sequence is TGTGCCAGCAGCCAGGGGACTAGCGGGGGCCAGAGCTCCTACGAGCAGTACTTC.

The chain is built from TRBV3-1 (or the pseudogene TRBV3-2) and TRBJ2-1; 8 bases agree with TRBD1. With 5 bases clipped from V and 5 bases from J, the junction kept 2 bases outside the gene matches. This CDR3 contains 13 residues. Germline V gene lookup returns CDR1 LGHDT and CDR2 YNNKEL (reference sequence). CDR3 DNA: TGTGCCAGCAGCAGGACAGGGAACAATGAGCAGTTCTTC. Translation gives CASSRTGNNEQFF.

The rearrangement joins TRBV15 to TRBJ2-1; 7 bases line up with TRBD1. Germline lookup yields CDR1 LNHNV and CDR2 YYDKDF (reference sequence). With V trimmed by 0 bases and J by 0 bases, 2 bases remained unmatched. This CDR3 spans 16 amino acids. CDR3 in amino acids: CATSRDRDSSYNEQFF. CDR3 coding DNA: TGTGCCACCAGCAGAGATCGGGACAGCTCCTACAATGAGCAGTTCTTC. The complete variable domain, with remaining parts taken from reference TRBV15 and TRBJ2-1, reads DAMVIQNPRYQVTQFGKPVTLSCSQTLNHNVMYWYQQKSSQAPKLLFHYYDKDFNNEADTPDNFQSRRPNTSFCFLDIRSPGLGDTAMYLCATSRDRDSSYNEQFFGPGTRLTVL.

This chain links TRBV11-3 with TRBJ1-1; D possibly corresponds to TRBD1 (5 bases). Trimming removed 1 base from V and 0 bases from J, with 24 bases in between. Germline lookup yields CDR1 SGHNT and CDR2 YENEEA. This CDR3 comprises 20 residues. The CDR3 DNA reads TGTGCCAGCAGCTTAGGTATTGGTTCAGCAAAGGGGACTATGAACACTGAAGCTTTCTTT. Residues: CASSLGIGSAKGTMNTEAFF.

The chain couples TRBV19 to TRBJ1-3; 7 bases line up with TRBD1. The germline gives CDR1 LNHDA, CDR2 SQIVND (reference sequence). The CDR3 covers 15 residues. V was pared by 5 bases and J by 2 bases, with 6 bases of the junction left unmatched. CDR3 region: CASSYPGTAGNTIYF. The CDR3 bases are TGTGCCAGTAGTTATCCCGGGACAGCTGGAAACACCATATATTTT. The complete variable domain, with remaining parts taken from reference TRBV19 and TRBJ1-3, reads DGGITQSPKYLFRKEGQNVTLSCEQNLNHDAMYWYRQDPGQGLRLIYYSQIVNDFQKGDIAEGYSVSREKKESFPLTVTSAQKNPTAFYLCASSYPGTAGNTIYFGEGSWLTVV.